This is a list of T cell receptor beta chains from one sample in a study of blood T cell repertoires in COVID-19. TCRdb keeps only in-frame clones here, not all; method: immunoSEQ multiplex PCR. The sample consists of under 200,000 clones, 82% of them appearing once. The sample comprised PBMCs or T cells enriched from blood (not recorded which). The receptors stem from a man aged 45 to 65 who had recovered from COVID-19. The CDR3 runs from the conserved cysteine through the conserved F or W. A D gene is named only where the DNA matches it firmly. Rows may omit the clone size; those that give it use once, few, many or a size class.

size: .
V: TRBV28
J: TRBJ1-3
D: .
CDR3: CASSFQGGGNTIYF
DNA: TGTGCCAGCAGTTTTCAGGGCGGTGGAAACACCATATATTTT

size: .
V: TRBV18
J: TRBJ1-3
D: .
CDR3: CASSPSSATISGNTIYF
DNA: TGTGCCAGCTCACCATCAAGTGCTACGATATCTGGAAACACCATATATTTT

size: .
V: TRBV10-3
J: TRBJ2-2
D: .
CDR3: CAISDLASSGELFF
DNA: TGTGCCATCAGTGATTTAGCTAGCTCCGGGGAGCTGTTTTTT

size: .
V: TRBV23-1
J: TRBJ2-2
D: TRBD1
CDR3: CASGTTGQGALVPTGELFF
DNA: TGCGCCAGCGGAACAACGGGACAGGGGGCCTTAGTCCCCACCGGGGAGCTGTTTTTT

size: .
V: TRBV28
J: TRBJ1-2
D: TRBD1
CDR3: CASPRPGQGLDGYTF
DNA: TGTGCCAGCCCCCGGCCGGGACAGGGGTTGGATGGCTACACCTTC

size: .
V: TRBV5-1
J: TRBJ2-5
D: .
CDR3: CASRTGDTIETQYF
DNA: TGCGCCAGCAGAACCGGGGACACCATAGAGACCCAGTACTTC

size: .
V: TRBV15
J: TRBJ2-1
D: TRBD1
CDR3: CATSRDGDSYNEQFF
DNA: TGTGCCACCAGCAGAGATGGGGACAGCTACAATGAGCAGTTCTTC

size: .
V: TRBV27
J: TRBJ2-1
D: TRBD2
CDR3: CASSLQAGGPSNEQFF
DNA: TGTGCCAGCAGTTTGCAAGCGGGAGGGCCGAGCAATGAGCAGTTCTTC

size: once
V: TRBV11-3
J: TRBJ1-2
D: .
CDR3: CASSSGEGYGYTF
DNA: TGTGCCAGCAGTTCCGGGGAGGGTTATGGCTACACCTTC

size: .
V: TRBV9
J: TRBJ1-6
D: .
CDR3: CASSPGHSLNSPLHF
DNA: TGTGCCAGCAGCCCAGGACATTCACTTAATTCACCCCTCCACTTT

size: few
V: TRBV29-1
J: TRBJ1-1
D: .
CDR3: CSAVQQNTEAFF
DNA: TGCAGCGCTGTACAGCAGAACACTGAAGCTTTCTTT

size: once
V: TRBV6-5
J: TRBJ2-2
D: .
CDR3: CASSYVGSGELFF
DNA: TGTGCCAGCAGTTACGTGGGGAGCGGGGAGCTGTTTTTT

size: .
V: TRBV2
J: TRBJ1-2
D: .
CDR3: CASTETGQSNYGYTF
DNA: TGTGCCAGCACCGAGACAGGACAAAGCAACTATGGCTACACCTTC

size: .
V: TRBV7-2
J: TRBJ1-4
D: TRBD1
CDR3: CASSITGTGVEKLFF
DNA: TGTGCCAGCAGCATTACCGGGACAGGGGTTGAAAAACTGTTTTTT

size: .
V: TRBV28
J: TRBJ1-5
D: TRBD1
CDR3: CASSQGGRNQPQHF
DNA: TGTGCCAGCAGCCAAGGGGGCCGTAATCAGCCCCAGCATTTT

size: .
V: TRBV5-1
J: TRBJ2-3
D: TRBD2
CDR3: CASSFAGREGDTQYF
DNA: TGCGCCAGCAGCTTTGCGGGGCGGGAGGGAGATACGCAGTATTTT